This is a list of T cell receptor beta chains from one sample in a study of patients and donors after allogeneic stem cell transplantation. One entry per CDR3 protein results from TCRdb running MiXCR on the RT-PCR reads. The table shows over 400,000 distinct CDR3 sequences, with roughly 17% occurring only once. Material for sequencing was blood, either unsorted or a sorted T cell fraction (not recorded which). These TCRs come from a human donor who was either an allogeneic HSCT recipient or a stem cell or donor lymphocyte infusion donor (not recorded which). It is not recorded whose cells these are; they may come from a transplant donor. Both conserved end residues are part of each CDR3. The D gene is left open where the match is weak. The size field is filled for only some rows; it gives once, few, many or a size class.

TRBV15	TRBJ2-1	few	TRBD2	TGTGCCACCAGCAGAGATCTAGCGGCCCAGAAGTGGAATGAGCAGTTCTTC	CATSRDLAAQKWNEQFF
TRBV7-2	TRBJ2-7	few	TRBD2	TGTGCCAGCAGCGTTGGGGGGGGAGGGTACGAGCAGTACTTC	CASSVGGGGYEQYF
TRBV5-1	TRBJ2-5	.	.	TGCGCCAGCAGCTCCGGGACCAAGGGAGAGACCCAGTACTTC	CASSSGTKGETQYF
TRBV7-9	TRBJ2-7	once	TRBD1	TGTGCCAGCAGCCCACGCCGACAGGGAGCACGCGAGCAGTACTTC	CASSPRRQGAREQYF
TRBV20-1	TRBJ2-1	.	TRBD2	TGCAGTGCCCTACGAGCGGGAGCCGGGGATGAGCAGTTCTTC	CSALRAGAGDEQFF
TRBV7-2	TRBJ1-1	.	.	TGTGCCAGCAGTTCCGGGGGGGGCTATGGCACTGAAGCTTTCTTT	CASSSGGGYGTEAFF
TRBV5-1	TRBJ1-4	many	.	TGCGCCAGCAGCTTTGCAACTAATGAAAAACTGTTTTTT	CASSFATNEKLFF
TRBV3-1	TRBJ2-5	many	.	TGTGCCAGCAGCCAAGAGTGGGCGGAACGACAAGAGACCCAGTACTTC	CASSQEWAERQETQYF
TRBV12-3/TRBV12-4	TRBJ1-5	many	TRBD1	TGTGCCAGCAGTTTAGACCACAGGGGGATCGACAATCAGCCCCAGCATTTT	CASSLDHRGIDNQPQHF
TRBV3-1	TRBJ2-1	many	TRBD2	TGTGCCAGCAGCGGACTAGCGGGAGCGTACTACAATGAGCAGTTCTTC	CASSGLAGAYYNEQFF
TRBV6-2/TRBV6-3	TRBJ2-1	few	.	TGTGCCAGCACCCCGGGGGCCGTGCACAATGAGCAGTTCTTC	CASTPGAVHNEQFF
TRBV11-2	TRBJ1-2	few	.	TGTGCCAGCAGCTTTCAACTTAACAGGGATGGCTACACCTTC	CASSFQLNRDGYTF
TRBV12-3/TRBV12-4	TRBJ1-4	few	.	TGTGCCAGCAGTTATGGTGGAGGGACCTTACATAATGAAAAACTGTTTTTT	CASSYGGGTLHNEKLFF
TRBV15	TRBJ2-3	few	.	TGTGCCACCAGCAGAGGGGAGATAAGCACAGATACGCAGTATTTT	CATSRGEISTDTQYF
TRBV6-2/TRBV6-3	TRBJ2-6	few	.	TGTGCCAGCAGTTACGAGGGGAACTCTGGGGCCAACGTCCTGACTTTC	CASSYEGNSGANVLTF
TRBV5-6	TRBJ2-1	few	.	TGTGCCAGCAGTGGGCTGGGTTCAAATGAGCAGTTCTTC	CASSGLGSNEQFF
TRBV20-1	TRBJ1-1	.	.	TGCAGTGCTAGTGGTGGAGGGCGGGGCACTGAAGCTTTCTTT	CSASGGGRGTEAFF
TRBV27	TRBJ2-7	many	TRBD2	TGTGCCAGCAGTTTGGTTGGACTAGGGGCCCCCTACGAGCAGTACTTC	CASSLVGLGAPYEQYF
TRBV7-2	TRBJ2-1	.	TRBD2	TGTGCCAGCAGCCCCGAGGCAGCGGGAGTAACAAATGAGCAGTTCTTC	CASSPEAAGVTNEQFF
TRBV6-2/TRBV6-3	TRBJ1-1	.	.	TGTGCCAGCAGTTACTCATGGGGTGAAGCTTTCTTT	CASSYSWGEAFF
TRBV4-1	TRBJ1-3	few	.	TGCGCCAGCAGCCTAGCCCTACCGGGACGGAGCTCTGGAAACACCATATATTTT	CASSLALPGRSSGNTIYF
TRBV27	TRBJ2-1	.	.	TGTGCCAGCAGAATGGCGGGGGCCATCAATGAGCAGTTCTTC	CASRMAGAINEQFF
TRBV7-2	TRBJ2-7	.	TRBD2	TGTGCCAGCAGCTCGATGCGGGGGGGTTCCTACGAGCAGTACTTC	CASSSMRGGSYEQYF
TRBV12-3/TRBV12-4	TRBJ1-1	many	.	TGTGCCAGCAGCTGGGCGGCTGAAGCTTTCTTT	CASSWAAEAFF
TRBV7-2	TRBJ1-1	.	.	TGTGCCAGCAGCTTAGTTGTCGGGAACACTGAAGCTTTCTTT	CASSLVVGNTEAFF
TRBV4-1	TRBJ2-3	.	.	TGCGCCAGCAGCCAAGTCGTTTGGCGGAACACAGATACGCAGTATTTT	CASSQVVWRNTDTQYF
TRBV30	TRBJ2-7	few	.	TGTGCCTGGAACCAGGATTCCTACGAGCAGTACTTC	CAWNQDSYEQYF